This T cell receptor (beta chain) was found in a study of blood T cell repertoires in COVID-19. About the research overall: The samples span acute and convalescent COVID-19 from the United States, Italy and Spain.

Clones were sequenced by immunoSEQ multiplex PCR, and TCRdb holds only the in-frame ones, with some missing. The table records a few hundred thousand clones, nearly 90% of them present only once. Germline V gives CDR1 SNHLY, CDR2 FYNNEI. CDR3 length: 13 amino acids. Losses at the gene ends were 9 bases for V and 6 bases for J; bases not matched to a gene: 4. This clone was detected a few times. This receptor was taken from a human donor in a cohort sampled during active COVID-19. The material sequenced was peripheral blood. This rearrangement joins TRBV2 to TRBJ1-4; TRBD1 agrees at 10 bases. The CDR3 sequence is CARGQGSHEKLFF. CDR3 DNA: TGTGCCAGGGGACAGGGGTCTCATGAAAAACTGTTTTTT.